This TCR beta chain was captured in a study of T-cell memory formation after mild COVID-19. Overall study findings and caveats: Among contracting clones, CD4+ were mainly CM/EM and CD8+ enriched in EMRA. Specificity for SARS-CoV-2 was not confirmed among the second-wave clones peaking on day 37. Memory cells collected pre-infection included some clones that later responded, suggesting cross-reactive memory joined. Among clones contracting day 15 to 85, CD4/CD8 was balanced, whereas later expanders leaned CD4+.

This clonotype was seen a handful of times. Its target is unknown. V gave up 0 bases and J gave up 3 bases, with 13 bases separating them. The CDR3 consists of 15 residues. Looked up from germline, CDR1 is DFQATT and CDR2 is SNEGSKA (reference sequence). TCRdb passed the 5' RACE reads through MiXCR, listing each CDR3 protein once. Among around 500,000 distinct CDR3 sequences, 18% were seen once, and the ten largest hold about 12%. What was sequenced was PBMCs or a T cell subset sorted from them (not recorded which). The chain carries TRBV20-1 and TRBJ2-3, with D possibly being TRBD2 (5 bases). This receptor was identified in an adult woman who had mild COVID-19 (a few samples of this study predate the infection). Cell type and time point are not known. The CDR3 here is CSARDTRAITDTQYF. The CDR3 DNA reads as TGCAGTGCTAGAGATACTAGAGCCATTACAGATACGCAGTATTTT.